This T cell receptor (beta chain) was obtained from a study of blood T cell repertoires in COVID-19. Across the study: Spain, Italy and the United States supplied samples that represented acute and convalescent COVID-19. PBMCs, B-cell-depleted T cells, or T cells provided the cDNA or gDNA that made up the material.

Per the original data handling: Using reference gene primer amplification, nucleated cell counts were estimated. Repertoires were generated with immunoSEQ multiplex PCR, while TCRdb's copy carries only in-frame clones and drops some. The V and J calls and clone size are taken from that table; D and trimming were inferred from the DNA. Found here are about 14,000 clones, 90% of them singletons; the top ten hold roughly 20%. Looked up from germline, CDR1 is KGHSH and CDR2 is LQKENI. The CDR3 has 17 residues. V lost 2 bases, J lost 5 bases, and 18 bases lay in between. V and J are TRBV18 and TRBJ2-2, with D possibly being TRBD1 (5 bases). This receptor was obtained from a human donor with active COVID-19. The donor label of this sample is uncertain. Source material: peripheral blood. The CDR3 loop is CASSPASQGSRTGELFF. CDR3 bases: TGTGCCAGCTCACCAGCCTCCCAGGGTTCGAGGACCGGGGAGCTGTTTTTT. The variable domain in full, with the rest retrieved from reference TRBV18 and TRBJ2-2, is NAGVMQNPRHLVRRRGQEARLRCSPMKGHSHVYWYRQLPEEGLKFMVYLQKENIIDESGMPKERFSAEFPKEGPSILRIQQVVRGDSAAYFCASSPASQGSRTGELFFGEGSRLTVL.